Listed here are 24 T cell receptor beta chains from one sample, sequenced in a study of human T cells and chemical hapten exposure. Time point meaning: patch test 1, 2 weeks after DPC sensitization. Treatment described: therapeutic diphenylcyclopropenone sensitization with weekly scalp DPC. TCRdb reanalysed the RACE reads using MiXCR and keeps one entry per CDR3 protein. The table has nearly 350,000 distinct CDR3 sequences, approximately 6.3% seen once; the top ten hold about 8%. The sequenced sample was whole blood, obtained in connection with sensitization to the hapten diphenylcyclopropenone (DPC). The receptor set was obtained from a woman aged 18-30 years with alopecia areata. Some clones in this sample may be carry-over from other donors' samples.

This rearrangement joins TRBV12-3 or TRBV12-4 to TRBJ2-1; maybe TRBD1 (5 bases). This CDR3 has 16 residues. Trimming removed 1 base from V and 8 bases from J, with 18 bases in between. The DNA for the CDR3 is TGTGCCAGCAGTTTAGTTGTGTCGGGCTTAGGGGATGAGCAGTTCTTC. Amino acid sequence: CASSLVVSGLGDEQFF.

This clonotype has only a few counts. The V call is TRBV20-1, the J call TRBJ2-7; D is uncertain. V gave up 5 bases and J gave up 2 bases, with 13 bases separating them. This CDR3 has 13 amino acids. Per germline, CDR1 DFQATT and CDR2 SNEGSKA (reference sequence). The CDR3 protein is CSASPWEAYEQYF. The CDR3 bases are TGCAGTGCTTCCCCGTGGGAAGCCTACGAGCAGTACTTC.

The chain has TRBV6-6 and TRBJ2-3; 11 bases align to TRBD2. V lost 5 bases to trimming and J lost 5 bases; unmatched junction nucleotides: 3. Per the germline V gene, CDR1 is MNHNY and CDR2 is SVGAGI (reference sequence). This CDR3 contains 14 residues. CDR3 loop: CASSAGLAEDTQYF. The CDR3 nucleotides are TGTGCCAGCAGTGCGGGACTAGCGGAAGATACGCAGTATTTT.

This chain uses TRBV4-3 with TRBJ2-1; no reliable D call. The V end lost 5 bases, the J end lost 2 bases, and 13 bases lay between the germline ends. The CDR3 has 15 residues. In germline, CDR1 is LGHNA, CDR2 YSLEER. Here the CDR3 DNA reads TGCGCCAGCAGCTCTGAAAAATCAACCTACAATGAGCAGTTCTTC. Translated: CASSSEKSTYNEQFF.

This clonotype was recorded at least ten times. The chain links TRBV11-1 to TRBJ2-7; 14 bases align to TRBD2. The J segment lost 5 bases and the V segment lost 6 bases, leaving 6 bases of the junction unmatched. This CDR3 is built from 15 residues. Germline values: CDR1 SGHAT, CDR2 FQDESV (reference sequence). The CDR3 here is CASRRTSGGSNEQYF. The CDR3 DNA follows: TGTGCCAGCAGACGGACTAGCGGGGGGTCCAACGAGCAGTACTTC.

The sample holds many counts of this clonotype. This chain uses TRBV20-1 with TRBJ1-6; D not certain. CDR3 length: 14 residues. The V and J ends lost 1 base and 7 bases respectively, with 11 bases between them. The germline CDR1 and CDR2 sequences are DFQATT and SNEGSKA (reference sequence). This chain's CDR3 is CSARVGQPNSPLHF. The CDR3 region has the DNA TGCAGTGCTAGAGTAGGGCAGCCCAATTCACCCCTCCACTTT.

DNA for the CDR3: TGTGCCAGCAGCCCCGACCCGGGGGCGGTCACTGAAGCTTTCTTT. Amino acids: CASSPDPGAVTEAFF. The chain couples TRBV7-8 to TRBJ1-1; D may be TRBD1 (6 bases). From germline, CDR1 is SGHVS and CDR2 FQNEAQ. The CDR3 spans 15 residues. With 5 bases removed from V and 4 bases from J, the gap between germline ends came to 17 bases.

The rearrangement joins TRBV6-1 to TRBJ2-7; the D gene is possibly TRBD1 (5 bases). This CDR3 has 16 amino acids. V lost 1 base and J 6 bases, leaving 19 bases between the germline ends. Germline V gives CDR1 MNHNS, CDR2 SASEGT. The CDR3 nucleotides are TGTGCCAGCAGTGAAGACCCCATGGCAGGGTGGCCCGAGCAGTACTTC. As protein: CASSEDPMAGWPEQYF.

The rearrangement links TRBV5-5 to TRBJ1-5, with a weak D call TRBD1 (6 bases). Germline V CDR1 and CDR2: SGHKS, YYEKEE (reference sequence). The CDR3 runs to 16 residues. Trimming stripped 4 bases from V and 3 bases from J, with 17 bases between. CDR3 loop: CASSPRRGALNQPQHF. CDR3 bases: TGTGCCAGCAGCCCCCGACGGGGGGCCCTCAATCAGCCCCAGCATTTT.

This clonotype turned up a few times. The chain has TRBV9 and TRBJ2-5; TRBD2 aligns across 11 bases. Germline V gene lookup returns CDR1 SGDLS and CDR2 YYNGEE. J was trimmed by 5 bases and V by 3 bases; bases with no gene match: 9. The CDR3 covers 16 residues. The CDR3 bases are TGTGCCAGCAGCGCCAGTAGCGGGGGGGCGCAGGAGACCCAGTACTTC. Translating it yields CASSASSGGAQETQYF.

The chain uses TRBV7-2 and TRBJ1-5; no reliable D call. CDR1 SGHTA and CDR2 FQGNSA come from the germline V gene. The germline V and J ends were trimmed by 1 base and 4 bases, with 8 bases remaining between them. This CDR3 contains 14 residues. CDR3 DNA sequence: TGTGCCAGCAGCTTAGTGTCTGTGAATCAGCCCCAGCATTTT. Its translation: CASSLVSVNQPQHF. Drawing the rest from reference TRBV7-2 and TRBJ1-5, the complete variable domain is GAGVSQSPSNKVTEKGKDVELRCDPISGHTALYWYRQSLGQGLEFLIYFQGNSAPDKSGLPSDRFSAERTGGSVSTLTIQRTQQEDSAVYLCASSLVSVNQPQHFGDGTRLSIL.

This sequence joins TRBV3-1 and TRBJ2-2, with D perhaps TRBD1 (5 bases). The CDR3 consists of 15 residues. The germline V and J ends were trimmed by 4 bases and 2 bases, with 11 bases remaining between them. Germline V gene lookup returns CDR1 LGHDT and CDR2 YNNKEL (reference sequence). The CDR3 spells CASSPGRDNTGELFF. CDR3 coding DNA: TGTGCCAGCAGCCCGGGCAGGGATAACACCGGGGAGCTGTTTTTT.

This clonotype was seen at least ten times. The V call is TRBV6-1, the J call TRBJ2-7, with 7 bases aligning to TRBD1. With V trimmed by 6 bases and J by 5 bases, 4 bases remained unmatched. CDR3 size: 12 residues. Looked up from germline, CDR1 is MNHNS and CDR2 is SASEGT. The chain's CDR3 is CASRPDRDEQYF. The CDR3 nucleotides are TGTGCCAGCAGGCCTGACAGGGACGAGCAGTACTTC.

The chain links TRBV2 to TRBJ2-5; D is unresolved. This CDR3 contains 13 residues. Germline V CDR1 and CDR2: SNHLY, FYNNEI. Trimming pared 2 bases from V and 7 bases from J, leaving 11 bases between. CDR3 DNA: TGTGCCAGCAGTGAACTTGACGCGGCGACCCAGTACTTC. Protein: CASSELDAATQYF.

The sample holds a few counts of this clonotype. This chain connects TRBV5-4 to TRBJ2-3; D not certain. The V end was cut by 0 bases, the J end by 2 bases, with 13 bases between. The germline gives CDR1 SGHNT, CDR2 YYREEE (reference sequence). The CDR3 has 16 amino acids. The DNA for the CDR3 is TGTGCCAGCAGCTTGGGGCCCGGCAGCTACACAGATACGCAGTATTTT. It translates to CASSLGPGSYTDTQYF.

This rearrangement joins TRBV2 to TRBJ1-2; the D is unclear. V gave up 1 base and J gave up 4 bases, with 7 bases separating them. Germline lookup yields CDR1 SNHLY and CDR2 FYNNEI. CDR3 size: 13 residues. CDR3 amino acids: CASSEVRFYGYTF. In DNA, the CDR3 is TGTGCCAGCAGTGAAGTAAGGTTCTATGGCTACACCTTC.

This clonotype was observed at least ten times. The J gene is TRBJ1-1, the V gene TRBV27; D unresolved. Germline CDR1 MNHEY, CDR2 SMNVEV (reference sequence). The CDR3 length is 13 residues. The V end lost 0 bases, the J end lost 7 bases, and 9 bases lay between the germline ends. Here the CDR3 reads CASSLSPRDEAFF. In DNA, the CDR3 is TGTGCCAGCAGTTTATCCCCCAGAGATGAAGCTTTCTTT.

This clonotype came up many times. CDR3 sequence reads: CASSQVRAWANVLTF. The CDR3 nucleotides read TGTGCCAGCAGCCAAGTCAGGGCCTGGGCCAACGTCCTGACTTTC. The V call is TRBV3-1, the J call TRBJ2-6; D possibly corresponds to TRBD1 (5 bases). This CDR3 is built from 15 residues. V was cut by 1 base and J by 5 bases, with 9 bases left in between. Germline CDR1 LGHDT, CDR2 YNNKEL (reference sequence).

This clonotype was observed a handful of times. This chain links TRBV7-2 with TRBJ1-6, with D maybe TRBD1 (5 bases). Germline CDR1 is SGHTA and CDR2 is FQGNSA. This CDR3 has 13 amino acids. V gave up 4 bases and J gave up 10 bases, with 11 bases separating them. This CDR3 reads CASSYGGGSPLHF. As DNA, the CDR3 is TGTGCCAGCAGCTATGGGGGGGGGTCACCCCTCCACTTT. Looking up the rest from reference TRBV7-2 and TRBJ1-6 gives the full variable domain: GAGVSQSPSNKVTEKGKDVELRCDPISGHTALYWYRQSLGQGLEFLIYFQGNSAPDKSGLPSDRFSAERTGGSVSTLTIQRTQQEDSAVYLCASSYGGGSPLHFGNGTRLTVT.

The chain recombines TRBV6-2 or TRBV6-3 with TRBJ1-4; D unclear. CDR1 is MNHEY, CDR2 SVGEGT, per germline. The CDR3 sequence is 13 residues long. Trimming removed 2 bases from V and 5 bases from J, with 6 bases in between. Written as DNA, the CDR3 is TGTGCCAGCAGTTACGAGGGCAATGAAAAACTGTTTTTT. It encodes CASSYEGNEKLFF.

This clonotype was counted only a few times. V is TRBV27 and J is TRBJ2-7; the D gene could be TRBD1 or TRBD2 (6 bases each). This CDR3 spans 14 amino acids. Germline-derived CDR1 and CDR2 are MNHEY and SMNVEV (reference sequence). The V gene lost 2 bases and the J gene lost 6 bases, with 14 bases spanning the gap. CDR3 loop: CASSLGGPAGEQYF. The CDR3 DNA sequence: TGTGCCAGCAGTTTAGGGGGGCCGGCCGGCGAGCAGTACTTC.

This clonotype was counted ten times or more. This chain links TRBV7-3 with TRBJ2-2, with D perhaps matching TRBD1 (5 bases). The CDR3 contains 15 residues. Per germline, CDR1 SGHTA and CDR2 FQGTGA. The ends were cut back, 2 bases at V and 4 bases at J, with 11 bases in the middle. In nucleotides, the CDR3 is TGTGCCAGCAGCTTATTAGGGGAAGGCACCGGGGAGCTGTTTTTT. Protein: CASSLLGEGTGELFF.

This clonotype occurred once. This chain uses TRBV3-1 with TRBJ2-5, with 7 nucleotides matching TRBD2. Germline V gene lookup returns CDR1 LGHDT and CDR2 YNNKEL (reference sequence). This CDR3 contains 16 residues. The J segment lost 5 bases and the V segment lost 1 base, leaving 10 bases of the junction unmatched. The CDR3 protein is CASSQGLAGARETQYF. The CDR3 nucleotides are TGTGCCAGCAGCCAAGGACTAGCCGGGGCCAGGGAGACCCAGTACTTC.

This clonotype turned up a few times. The CDR3, as DNA: TGTGCCAGCAGCCAAAGAAAGACTACGGCGGGGGTGACCGGGGAGCTGTTTTTT. Translating gives CASSQRKTTAGVTGELFF. The gene calls are TRBV3-1 and TRBJ2-2; TRBD2 matches at 7 bases. CDR3 length: 18 amino acids. Unmatched junction bases numbered 14, after V lost 2 bases and J lost 5 bases. From germline, CDR1 is LGHDT and CDR2 YNNKEL (reference sequence).